Listed here are 20 T cell receptor beta chains from one sample, sequenced in a study of blood T cells in healthy people across ages (dated by TCRdb to about 2015). Library preparation employed 5' RACE. Sequenced using an Illumina HiSeq 2500. The second PCR ran for roughly 7 to 11 cycles and used a J-beta primer mix along with a sample-barcoded 5' primer. TCRdb took the public reads, trimmed them with fastp at Q25, ran MiXCR for clone calling and kept in-frame beta chains. Entries that share a CDR3 protein sequence are merged under the most common genes and DNA. The sample contains 1.6 million or so distinct CDR3 sequences, about 31% of them found a single time. Roughly 12% of the sample belongs to the ten largest clones. Sequencing was carried out using blood. The receptors derive from a woman younger than 45 in good health.

CDR3 in amino acids: CASSLSWGTLATQYF. DNA for the CDR3: TGCGCCAGCAGCTTGTCATGGGGCACTCTCGCTACGCAGTATTTT. This chain links TRBV5-1 with TRBJ2-3; weak D call: TRBD1 (5 bases). The CDR3 spans 15 residues. Trimming cost V 1 base and J 8 bases, with 17 bases left between them. Germline V CDR1 and CDR2: SGHRS, YFSETQ.

Here the CDR3 DNA reads TGTGCCATCAGTAGTACTAGCGCGAAAAACAATGAGCAGTTCTTC. Amino acids: CAISSTSAKNNEQFF. The chain carries TRBV10-3 and TRBJ2-1; TRBD2 aligns across 7 bases. Germline loops: CDR1 ENHRY, CDR2 SYGVKD. V dropped 5 bases and J dropped 5; count of bases not matched to a gene: 9. CDR3 length equals 15 residues.

This clonotype was seen repeatedly, ten times or more. The chain couples TRBV6-6 to TRBJ1-1; D is uncertain. Germline assignment: CDR1 MNHNY and CDR2 SVGAGI (reference sequence). The V end lost 0 bases, the J end lost 2 bases, and 7 bases lay between the germline ends. This CDR3 has 14 amino acids. The CDR3 spells CASSYSRENTEAFF. The CDR3 region has the DNA TGTGCCAGCAGTTACTCGAGGGAAAACACTGAAGCTTTCTTT.

This clonotype was seen a few times. The rearrangement joins TRBV25-1 to TRBJ1-2, with D perhaps matching TRBD1 (6 bases). Per the germline V gene, CDR1 is MGHDK and CDR2 is SYGVNS. The CDR3 spans 12 residues. Trimming removed 6 bases at V and 4 bases at J, with 9 bases between. DNA for the CDR3: TGTGCCAGCAGGGGGGGCAGCTATGGCTACACCTTC. Its protein product is CASRGGSYGYTF.

This clonotype has just a few counts. This chain uses TRBV4-1 with TRBJ2-1; TRBD1 might be the D (5 bases). The J call is doubtful: the DNA matches TRBJ2-7 better. The germline CDR1 and CDR2 sequences are MGHRA and YSYEKL. The CDR3 totals 16 residues. CDR3 DNA: TGCGCCAGCAGCCACCAAGGGGCAGACGCCTACAATGAGCAGTACTTC. As protein: CASSHQGADAYNEQYF.

The chain uses TRBV27 and TRBJ2-1, with TRBD2 matching 9 bases. Trimming removed 5 bases from V and 13 bases from J; junction bases left unmatched: 27. The V gene's germline CDR1 is MNHEY and CDR2 SMNVEV (reference sequence). This CDR3 is built from 19 residues. The CDR3 nucleotides read TGTGCCAGCAGTACCACTGGGGGGTCCGTAGCGGGGGCCAAGGCAGTCCAGTTCTTC. It yields the protein CASSTTGGSVAGAKAVQFF.

This rearrangement joins TRBV9 to TRBJ2-5; 12 nucleotides align to TRBD2. CDR1 and CDR2 from the germline V gene are SGDLS and YYNGEE. Germline trimming cut 4 bases from V and 1 base from J; bases unmatched to any gene: 17. The CDR3 runs 20 residues. As DNA, the CDR3 is TGTGCCAGCAGCACCTCGGCTAGCGGGGGGGCGGAGTCATTCCAAGAGACCCAGTACTTC. Translation gives CASSTSASGGAESFQETQYF.

The chain combines TRBV7-9 with TRBJ1-2; 9 bases map to TRBD1. The CDR3 has 16 amino acids. Trimming removed 5 bases from V and 5 bases from J; junction bases left unmatched: 12. Germline CDR1 is SEHNR and CDR2 is FQNEAQ (reference sequence). CDR3: CASSLDSGQGWYGYTF. The CDR3 DNA sequence: TGTGCCAGCAGCCTAGACTCCGGACAGGGGTGGTATGGCTACACCTTC.

The chain joins TRBV5-1 to TRBJ2-1; D is unclear. Trimming removed 5 bases from V and 2 bases from J, with 11 bases in between. Germline V gene data show CDR1 as SGHRS and CDR2 as YFSETQ. The CDR3 loop spans 14 amino acids. CDR3 nucleotide sequence: TGCGCCAGCAGTCCTTCTAGAACCTACAATGAGCAGTTCTTC. This sequence encodes CASSPSRTYNEQFF.

Notes on this clonotype: At one of its ends the junction is not consistent with the germline gene, which may arise from a read error. The chain recombines TRBV2 with TRBJ2-7; no clear D. CDR3 length: 15 amino acids. CDR1 is SNHLY, CDR2 FYNNEI, per germline. The chain's CDR3 is CACSPASAGSYEQYF. CDR3 in DNA: TGTGCCTGCAGTCCTGCCTCCGCAGGCTCCTACGAGCAGTACTTC. Looking up the rest from reference TRBV2 and TRBJ2-7 gives the full variable domain: EPEVTQTPSHQVTQMGQEVILRCVPISNHLYFYWYRQILGQKVEFLVSFYNNEISEKSEIFDDQFSVERPDGSNFTLKIRSTKLEDSAMYFCACSPASAGSYEQYFGPGTRLTVT.

V usage is TRBV27 and J usage is TRBJ2-3; 7 bases map to TRBD1. The CDR3 is 16 amino acids. The V gene's germline CDR1 is MNHEY and CDR2 SMNVEV (reference sequence). V trimming: 6 bases; J trimming: 0 bases; junction bases outside the gene matches: 9. In nucleotides, the CDR3 is TGTGCCAGCAGGGCCAAGGACAGGACTAGCACAGATACGCAGTATTTT. Translated: CASRAKDRTSTDTQYF.

The chain has TRBV6-5 and TRBJ1-2; D unresolved. The CDR3 has 15 amino acids. The germline V gene encodes CDR1 MNHEY and CDR2 SVGAGI. Trimming left V 0 bases short and J 8 bases short, with 16 bases between. The CDR3 loop reads CASSYSPGGLWGYTF. The CDR3 nucleotides are TGTGCCAGCAGTTACTCCCCGGGAGGACTATGGGGCTACACCTTC.

This clonotype has a handful of counts. This rearrangement joins TRBV6-5 to TRBJ2-2, with TRBD2 as a possible D gene (5 bases). This CDR3 comprises 16 residues. V lost 5 bases to trimming and J lost 8 bases, with 21 bases between them. Germline V gives CDR1 MNHEY, CDR2 SVGAGI. In nucleotides, the CDR3 is TGTGCCAGCAGTCTCTCGGCGACCTGGGAGTTGGGGGAGCTGTTTTTT. Translating it yields CASSLSATWELGELFF.

This clonotype appeared once. The conserved phenylalanine or tryptophan is not found at the CDR3 terminus, so this likely reflects a read error. The chain couples TRBV29-1 to TRBJ1-2, with TRBD1 identical over 7 bases. The CDR3 spans 14 residues. Germline V gene lookup returns CDR1 SQVTM and CDR2 ANQGSEA. V was clipped by 2 bases and J by 7 bases; unmatched bases: 10. DNA of the CDR3: TGCAGCGTTGAAAATGGGGCTCCAGGGGGTGGCTACACCGTC. It translates to CSVENGAPGGGYTV.

V is TRBV20-1 and J is TRBJ2-7; 8 bases align to TRBD1. CDR3 length equals 16 residues. Germline V lookup: CDR1 DFQATT, CDR2 SNEGSKA (reference sequence). V lost 0 bases and J lost 3; bases outside the gene matches: 10. As DNA, the CDR3 is TGCAGTGCTAGAGATTCGGCGGGACAGGCCCTCTACGAGCAGTACTTC. Amino acids: CSARDSAGQALYEQYF.

This chain links TRBV20-1 with TRBJ1-4; D remains unclear. Between the trimmed V and J ends, which lost 2 bases and 0 bases, there was a span of 13 bases. The V gene's germline CDR1 is DFQATT and CDR2 SNEGSKA (reference sequence). There are 16 residues in the CDR3. CDR3 DNA: TGCAGTGCTAGACCCCGGGTTACGGCAACTAATGAAAAACTGTTTTTT. Residues: CSARPRVTATNEKLFF.

CDR3 sequence (DNA): TGTGCCACCAACGGTGGGCAGGGGCGCTACGAGCAGTACTTC. It specifies CATNGGQGRYEQYF. This chain uses TRBV27 with TRBJ2-7; a possible D gene is TRBD1 (6 bases). There are 14 residues in the CDR3. CDR1 is MNHEY, CDR2 SMNVEV, per germline (reference sequence). Between the trimmed V and J ends, which lost 10 bases and 3 bases, there was a span of 19 bases.

The V gene is TRBV6-5, the J gene TRBJ2-3, with a tentative D call TRBD1 (5 bases). The CDR3 consists of 15 residues. The ends were cut back, 0 bases at V and 0 bases at J, with 7 bases in the middle. Germline V lookup: CDR1 MNHEY, CDR2 SVGAGI. CDR3 amino acids: CASSYSAGSTDTQYF. The CDR3 bases are TGTGCCAGCAGTTACTCGGCAGGGAGCACAGATACGCAGTATTTT.

This clonotype was counted once. The chain is built from TRBV7-2 and TRBJ1-5; D remains ambiguous. The CDR3 totals 15 residues. V dropped 1 base and J dropped 5 bases, with 12 bases sitting between them. Germline lookup yields CDR1 SGHTA and CDR2 FQGNSA. CDR3 loop: CASSLESSPYQPQHF. The DNA of the CDR3 is TGTGCCAGCAGCTTAGAATCTTCCCCCTATCAGCCCCAGCATTTT.

This clonotype has a handful of counts. The genes are TRBV6-1 and TRBJ2-1; D call uncertain. Trimming removed 0 bases at V and 0 bases at J, with 6 bases between. Germline CDR1 reads MNHNS; CDR2 reads SASEGT. This CDR3 is built from 15 residues. CDR3 sequence reads: CASSEAGSSYNEQFF. CDR3 in DNA: TGTGCCAGCAGTGAAGCGGGAAGCTCCTACAATGAGCAGTTCTTC.